The 30 T cell receptor beta chains in this list originate from one sample, sequenced in a study of T-cell reconstitution after alpha-beta-depleted transplantation in children. Researchers prepared the TCRbeta library using unique molecular identifiers, the study reports. From the PCR reads, TCRdb called clonotypes with MiXCR, one entry per CDR3 protein. The table lists 500,000 or so distinct CDR3 sequences, about 31% of them singletons. Source: PBMCs from the stem cell graft donor, taken from the stem cell graft. These receptors all stem from a human donor who donated a stem cell graft to a child with aplastic anemia.

The chain couples TRBV28 to TRBJ2-7; D gene ambiguous. Germline V gene data show CDR1 as MDHEN and CDR2 as SYDVKM. V gave up 5 bases and J gave up 0 bases, with 11 bases separating them. The CDR3 runs to 14 residues. CDR3 protein: CASSRAHSSYEQYV. DNA of the CDR3: TGTGCCAGCAGTCGGGCCCATAGCTCCTACGAGCAGTACGTC.

The CDR3 DNA is TGTGCCAGCTCCGCCTCAAAACCGGGACAGTACCAAGAGACCCAGTACTTC. Amino acids: CASSASKPGQYQETQYF. The chain links TRBV18 to TRBJ2-5, with 7 bases identical to TRBD1. The V gene's germline CDR1 is KGHSH and CDR2 LQKENI. V lost 6 bases, J lost 0 bases, and 13 bases stayed unmatched. CDR3 length: 17 residues.

The V and J genes are TRBV15 and TRBJ1-2; perhaps TRBD1 as D (5 bases). The CDR3 spans 16 residues. Germline CDR1 is LNHNV and CDR2 is YYDKDF (reference sequence). The V and J ends lost 1 base and 0 bases respectively, with 12 bases between them. The CDR3 loop is CATSRGDGEANYGYTF. The CDR3 coding sequence is TGTGCCACCAGCAGAGGGGACGGGGAAGCTAACTATGGCTACACCTTC.

The V call is TRBV18, the J call TRBJ1-2; no clear D. This CDR3 is built from 13 residues. V was pared by 8 bases and J by 3 bases, with 13 bases between. The germline V gene has CDR1 KGHSH and CDR2 LQKENI. The CDR3 coding sequence is TGTGCCAGCCATTTTCCCGGGGACTATGGCTACACCTTC. This gives the protein CASHFPGDYGYTF.

V is TRBV19 and J is TRBJ1-2; 7 nucleotides line up with TRBD1. With V trimmed by 0 bases and J by 5 bases, 3 bases remained unmatched. The CDR3 length is 14 residues. Looked up from germline, CDR1 is LNHDA and CDR2 is SQIVND (reference sequence). The CDR3: CASSIDPQGYGYTF. CDR3 DNA: TGTGCCAGTAGTATAGATCCACAGGGGTATGGCTACACCTTC.

This clonotype has just a few counts. The chain carries TRBV5-1 and TRBJ2-3; no definite D call. Germline V gene lookup returns CDR1 SGHRS and CDR2 YFSETQ. This CDR3 comprises 13 residues. V was pared by 0 bases and J by 9 bases, with 11 bases between. CDR3 residues: CASSLETLGTQYF. CDR3 bases: TGCGCCAGCAGCTTGGAAACCCTCGGGACGCAGTATTTT.

This clonotype has only a few counts. The J gene is TRBJ1-1, the V gene TRBV18; 10 bases fit TRBD1. CDR3 length equals 17 residues. The J segment lost 0 bases and the V segment lost 3 bases, leaving 7 bases of the junction unmatched. Germline V lookup: CDR1 KGHSH, CDR2 LQKENI. CDR3 in amino acids: CASSPGGTGAMNTEAFF. The CDR3 DNA is TGTGCCAGCTCACCGGGGGGGACAGGGGCGATGAACACTGAAGCTTTCTTT. Drawing the rest from reference TRBV18 and TRBJ1-1, the complete variable domain is NAGVMQNPRHLVRRRGQEARLRCSPMKGHSHVYWYRQLPEEGLKFMVYLQKENIIDESGMPKERFSAEFPKEGPSILRIQQVVRGDSAAYFCASSPGGTGAMNTEAFFGQGTRLTVV.

This clonotype was seen a few times. The genes are TRBV30 and TRBJ1-5; a possible D gene is TRBD1 (5 bases). This CDR3 spans 15 amino acids. Looked up from germline, CDR1 is GTSNPN and CDR2 is SVGIG (reference sequence). V was clipped by 2 bases and J by 4 bases, with 15 bases between them. The CDR3: CAWSYQGGSNQPQHF. The CDR3 DNA reads as TGTGCCTGGAGTTATCAGGGAGGGTCAAATCAGCCCCAGCATTTT.

The V gene is TRBV20-1, the J gene TRBJ2-1, with TRBD2 as a possible D gene (5 bases). The CDR3 is 16 amino acids. Looked up from germline, CDR1 is DFQATT and CDR2 is SNEGSKA (reference sequence). V was clipped by 6 bases and J by 0 bases, with 18 bases between them. The CDR3 DNA sequence: TGCAGTGCCCCCATGCGAGCGGATAGCTCCTACAATGAGCAGTTCTTC. Amino acid sequence: CSAPMRADSSYNEQFF.

The chain employs TRBV20-1 and TRBJ2-1; no clear D. CDR1 and CDR2 from the germline V gene are DFQATT and SNEGSKA (reference sequence). V was cut by 0 bases and J by 2 bases, with 11 bases left in between. This CDR3 spans 15 amino acids. The CDR3 DNA sequence: TGCAGTGCTAGAGATATGGCACTTACCTACAATGAGCAGTTCTTC. It specifies CSARDMALTYNEQFF.

A few counts support this clonotype. The chain uses TRBV29-1 and TRBJ1-2; 9 bases are shared with TRBD1. Germline V gene lookup returns CDR1 SQVTM and CDR2 ANQGSEA. The V and J ends lost 5 bases and 1 base, in that order; junction bases with no gene match: 14. This CDR3 spans 17 amino acids. The CDR3 here is CSVSATTGGTLNYGYTF. The DNA of the CDR3 is TGCAGCGTTTCCGCCACGACAGGGGGGACTCTTAACTATGGCTACACCTTC.

The V call is TRBV10-2, the J call TRBJ1-4; D is undetermined. Germline V gives CDR1 WSHSY, CDR2 SAAADI. The V and J ends lost 8 bases and 10 bases respectively, with 5 bases between them. The CDR3 runs to 9 residues. In DNA, the CDR3 is TGCGCCAGCCTTGGAAAACTGTTTTTT. It codes for CASLGKLFF.

This clonotype has just a few counts. This chain joins TRBV7-2 and TRBJ2-2; 12 bases line up with TRBD2. The trim removed 5 bases at V and 5 bases at J, leaving 6 bases unmatched. The CDR3 length is 16 residues. Germline assignment: CDR1 SGHTA and CDR2 FQGNSA. For the CDR3, the DNA is TGTGCCAGCAGCCCCAGGACTAGCGGGATAACCGGGGAGCTGTTTTTT. It translates to CASSPRTSGITGELFF.

The chain uses TRBV11-2 and TRBJ2-7; 12 bases are shared with TRBD2. Trimming cost V 3 bases and J 3 bases; bases outside gene matches: 12. The CDR3 covers 18 residues. The germline V gene has CDR1 SGHAT and CDR2 FQNNGV. Here the CDR3 DNA reads TGTGCCAGCAGCTTTCCGACTAGCGGGAGCCCCATATTCTACGAGCAGTACTTC. It translates to CASSFPTSGSPIFYEQYF.

In its sample, this clonotype was seen a few times. The chain carries TRBV20-1 and TRBJ1-5, with TRBD1 matching over 8 bases. This CDR3 has 15 residues. V shed 3 bases and J 3 bases; nucleotides not matched to a gene: 7. CDR1 and CDR2 (germline): DFQATT, SNEGSKA (reference sequence). The CDR3 sequence is CSASVGGQVNQPQHF. In DNA, the CDR3 is TGCAGTGCTAGTGTCGGGGGACAGGTCAATCAGCCCCAGCATTTT.

V and J are TRBV7-9 and TRBJ2-5, with a weak D call TRBD2 (6 bases). The germline CDR1 and CDR2 sequences are SEHNR and FQNEAQ (reference sequence). Between the trimmed V and J ends, which lost 3 bases and 1 base, there was a span of 12 bases. The length of the CDR3 is 15 residues. The CDR3 DNA sequence: TGTGCCAGCAGCTTGAATAGCGGCCCCCAAGAGACCCAGTACTTC. It encodes CASSLNSGPQETQYF.

The chain uses TRBV12-3 or TRBV12-4 and TRBJ1-1; D is unclear. Trimming left V 6 bases short and J 4 bases short, with 15 bases between. This CDR3 contains 14 residues. DNA of the CDR3: TGTGCCAGCAGCTACTCCTTTGGATTCACTGAAGCTTTCTTT. This gives the protein CASSYSFGFTEAFF.

This chain links TRBV20-1 with TRBJ2-5; D assignment may be TRBD1 or TRBD2 (5 bases each). Per germline, CDR1 DFQATT and CDR2 SNEGSKA (reference sequence). The CDR3 is made up of 17 amino acids. The V end lost 0 bases, the J end lost 0 bases, and 17 bases lay between the germline ends. The CDR3 reads CSARETGQRPNQETQYF. The CDR3, as DNA: TGCAGTGCTAGAGAGACGGGGCAGCGACCAAACCAAGAGACCCAGTACTTC.

There are a few counts of this clonotype. The chain recombines TRBV20-1 with TRBJ2-7, with 11 positions matching TRBD2. Germline lookup yields CDR1 DFQATT and CDR2 SNEGSKA (reference sequence). The trim removed 1 base at V and 0 bases at J, leaving 11 bases unmatched. The CDR3 consists of 18 residues. As DNA, the CDR3 is TGCAGTGCTAGAGCGGAGGGGCTAGCGGGAGGAGGCTCCTACGAGCAGTACTTC. It translates to CSARAEGLAGGGSYEQYF.

The rearrangement links TRBV7-9 to TRBJ2-3, with TRBD2 matching 8 bases. Germline CDR1 is SEHNR and CDR2 is FQNEAQ (reference sequence). V shed 3 bases, J shed 1 base, and the junction held 6 bases outside the gene matches. The CDR3 covers 16 residues. The CDR3 DNA follows: TGTGCCAGCAGCTTTGATCTAGCGGGCGGCACAGATACGCAGTATTTT. This translates into CASSFDLAGGTDTQYF.

This clonotype occurred a few times. J is TRBJ2-5 and V is TRBV10-3; 8 bases fit TRBD1. V lost 4 bases to trimming and J lost 5 bases; unmatched junction nucleotides: 9. The CDR3 consists of 15 residues. Germline CDR1 is ENHRY and CDR2 is SYGVKD. The CDR3 coding sequence is TGTGCCATCAGTGTCGAGGACAGGGTTTTGGAGACCCAGTACTTC. Residues: CAISVEDRVLETQYF.

This clonotype was counted a few times. The chain employs TRBV6-5 and TRBJ1-6; D is perhaps TRBD1 (6 bases). Trimming took 4 bases from V and 10 from J, leaving 17 bases between them. Germline V gene sequence: CDR1 MNHEY, CDR2 SVGAGI. CDR3 size: 15 residues. CDR3 in DNA: TGTGCCAGCAGTTCGTCAGGGGAATTGGTGTCACCCCTCCACTTT. This codes for CASSSSGELVSPLHF.

This clonotype has a handful of counts. V usage is TRBV27 and J usage is TRBJ2-3, with 13 bases aligning to TRBD2. The V and J ends lost 4 bases and 4 bases, in that order; junction bases with no gene match: 5. Germline CDR1 and CDR2: MNHEY and SMNVEV (reference sequence). The CDR3 sequence is 16 residues long. The CDR3 region is CASSSRTSGSADTQYF. The CDR3 nucleotides read TGTGCCAGCAGTTCTAGGACTAGCGGGAGCGCAGATACGCAGTATTTT.

In its sample, this clonotype was seen a few times. The chain uses TRBV20-1 and TRBJ2-5; D is uncertain. The CDR3 sequence is 11 residues long. The germline gives CDR1 DFQATT, CDR2 SNEGSKA (reference sequence). Trimming took off 7 bases at V and 2 bases at J, with 8 bases between the two ends. The CDR3 is CSERAQETQYF. DNA of the CDR3: TGCAGTGAACGGGCGCAAGAGACCCAGTACTTC.

This clonotype appeared a few times. The chain employs TRBV20-1 and TRBJ2-3; tentatively, D is TRBD2 (6 bases). CDR1 and CDR2 (germline): DFQATT, SNEGSKA (reference sequence). Trimming shortened V by 3 bases and J by 0 bases, and 16 bases separated the two germline ends. The CDR3 is made up of 16 amino acids. Here the CDR3 reads CSARGGNPISTDTQYF. The CDR3 DNA sequence: TGCAGTGCTAGGGGCGGGAACCCCATTAGCACAGATACGCAGTATTTT.

The chain recombines TRBV5-1 with TRBJ2-1, with unresolved D. Trimming stripped 4 bases from V and 8 bases from J, with 10 bases between. The CDR3 spans 12 residues. CDR1 SGHRS and CDR2 YFSETQ come from the germline V gene. The CDR3: CASSRDRDEQFF. In DNA, the CDR3 is TGCGCCAGCAGCCGCGACCGGGATGAGCAGTTCTTC.

The chain uses TRBV9 and TRBJ1-2; TRBD1 agrees at 7 bases. The ends lost 0 bases at V and 6 bases at J; junction bases unmatched: 8. The CDR3 is 15 amino acids. Germline CDR1 and CDR2: SGDLS and YYNGEE. The CDR3: CASSVERGGANGYTF. The CDR3, as DNA: TGTGCCAGCAGCGTAGAAAGAGGGGGCGCAAATGGCTACACCTTC.

The chain has TRBV18 and TRBJ1-1; TRBD1 matches 8 bases. V was pared by 3 bases and J by 2 bases, with 11 bases of the junction left unmatched. This CDR3 comprises 17 residues. Germline values: CDR1 KGHSH, CDR2 LQKENI. CDR3 amino acids: CASSPALRTGTNTEAFF. The CDR3 DNA sequence: TGTGCCAGCTCACCGGCACTACGGACAGGGACAAACACTGAAGCTTTCTTT.

This sequence joins TRBV30 and TRBJ1-5; unclear D gene. The ends were cut back, 5 bases at V and 3 bases at J, with 14 bases in the middle. Germline V gives CDR1 GTSNPN, CDR2 SVGIG (reference sequence). The CDR3 consists of 14 residues. The CDR3, as DNA: TGTGCCTGGGCTCCGGTCTATCTCAATCAGCCCCAGCATTTT. It codes for CAWAPVYLNQPQHF.

As DNA, the CDR3 is TGTGCCAGCAGCGCCCCCCCGGGACAGGACTCTCTAAACTTCTACAATGAGCAGTTCTTC. Translated: CASSAPPGQDSLNFYNEQFF. The chain recombines TRBV11-1 with TRBJ2-1; 8 bases fit TRBD1. Germline CDR1 is SGHAT and CDR2 is FQDESV (reference sequence). This CDR3 region has 20 residues. V trimming: 5 bases; J trimming: 3 bases; junction bases outside the gene matches: 21.